Reported below is one TCR beta chain. Antigen specificity is unknown. The data originate from a study of cytomegalovirus exposure and HLA in healthy donors. The PCR ran on 60 Vbeta and 13 Jbeta primers. The method was immunoSEQ multiplex PCR; TCRdb's version includes in-frame clones alone and lacks a portion of them. The sample has roughly 160,000 clones; less than 90% are singletons. Study conclusions and caveats: As a later analysis showed, several of the most significant clusters appeared to be linked to common viral pathogens. There were reportedly fewer N-insertions in an Asian-associated ancestry cluster than the approximately 630-donor mean, in a later analysis. A later analysis associated some 16,000 TCR beta sequences with HLA alleles at a 0.05 false discovery rate. In vitro, a few CMV-associated chains proved specific for CMV antigens.

This sequence originates from a boy aged 2 to 10 in good health and CMV-seronegative. Sequences were obtained from PBMCs.

The CDR3 region has the DNA TGTGCCAGCTCACCCAGCCGGGACAGGGGAACTGAAGCTTTCTTT. This gives the protein CASSPSRDRGTEAFF. This chain links TRBV18 with TRBJ1-1, with 10 bases matching TRBD1. Germline V lookup: CDR1 KGHSH, CDR2 LQKENI. This CDR3 spans 15 amino acids. The V gene end was trimmed by 3 bases and the J gene end by 5 bases; junction bases not matched to a gene: 6.